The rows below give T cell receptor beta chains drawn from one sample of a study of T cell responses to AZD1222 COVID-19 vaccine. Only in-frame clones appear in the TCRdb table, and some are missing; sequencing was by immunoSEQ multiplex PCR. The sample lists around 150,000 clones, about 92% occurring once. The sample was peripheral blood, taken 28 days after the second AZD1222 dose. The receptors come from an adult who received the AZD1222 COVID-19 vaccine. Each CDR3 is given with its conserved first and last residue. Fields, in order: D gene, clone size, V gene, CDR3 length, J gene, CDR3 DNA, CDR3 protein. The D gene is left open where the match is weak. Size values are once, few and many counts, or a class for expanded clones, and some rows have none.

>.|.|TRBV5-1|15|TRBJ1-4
TGCGCCAGCAGCTTACGACAAGGACATAATGAAAAACTGTTTTTT
CASSLRQGHNEKLFF
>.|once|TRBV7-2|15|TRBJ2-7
TGTGCCAGCAGCCTAGTCCGGGACACGGCCTACGAGCAGTACTTC
CASSLVRDTAYEQYF
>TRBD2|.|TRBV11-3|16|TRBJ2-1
TGTGCCAGCAGCGTCTACGCGGGAGATTGGTCCAATGAGCAGTTCTTC
CASSVYAGDWSNEQFF
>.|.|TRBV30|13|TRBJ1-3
TGTGCCTGGAGTGCGACGGTTGGAAACACCATATATTTT
CAWSATVGNTIYF
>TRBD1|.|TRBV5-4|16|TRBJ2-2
TGTGCCAGCAGCCCATCGGGTGACAGGGGAACCGGGGAGCTGTTTTTT
CASSPSGDRGTGELFF
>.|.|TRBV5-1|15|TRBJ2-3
TGCGCCAGCAGCGTGGGACAAGAATACACAGATACGCAGTATTTT
CASSVGQEYTDTQYF
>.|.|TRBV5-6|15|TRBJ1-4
TGTGCCAGCAGTTGGCAGACGGCCGGGGGTGAAAAACTGTTTTTT
CASSWQTAGGEKLFF
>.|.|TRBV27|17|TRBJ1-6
TGTGCCAGCAGTTTAAGGAGGGGCCCCTCCTATAATTCACCCCTCCACTTT
CASSLRRGPSYNSPLHF
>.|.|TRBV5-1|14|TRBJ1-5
TGCGCCAGCAGCCTACAGGGTTCCGGTCAGCCCCAGCATTTT
CASSLQGSGQPQHF
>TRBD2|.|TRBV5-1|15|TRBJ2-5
TGCGCCAGCAGCTTGGCGGTTAGCGGGACAGAGACCCAGTACTTC
CASSLAVSGTETQYF
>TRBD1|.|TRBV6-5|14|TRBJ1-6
TGTGCCAGCAGTTTGTGGACAGGGACCTCACCCCTCCACTTT
CASSLWTGTSPLHF
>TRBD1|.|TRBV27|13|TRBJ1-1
TGTGCCAGCAGTAACAACAGGGGCACTGAAGCTTTCTTT
CASSNNRGTEAFF
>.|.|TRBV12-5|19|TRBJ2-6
TGTGCTAGTGGTTGGGCAAATCTGGGGGGAGGCTCTGGGGCCAACGTCCTGACTTTC
CASGWANLGGGSGANVLTF
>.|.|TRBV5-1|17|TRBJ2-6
TGCGCCAGCAGCTTCCCAGGGACACTCCTGGGGGCCAACGTCCTGACTTTC
CASSFPGTLLGANVLTF
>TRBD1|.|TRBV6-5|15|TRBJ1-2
TGTGCCAGCAGTTCCCCGGGACAGCATAACTATGGCTACACCTTC
CASSSPGQHNYGYTF
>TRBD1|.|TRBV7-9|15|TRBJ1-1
TGTGCCAGCAGCCCCAGGGGGCCCACGAACACTGAAGCTTTCTTT
CASSPRGPTNTEAFF
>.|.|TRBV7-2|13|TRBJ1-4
TGTGCCAGCAGGTACTCAGGGAATGAAAAACTGTTTTTT
CASRYSGNEKLFF
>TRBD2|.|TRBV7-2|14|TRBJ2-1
TGTGCCAGCAGCCTCCAAGCGGGAGAATTTGAGCAGTTCTTC
CASSLQAGEFEQFF
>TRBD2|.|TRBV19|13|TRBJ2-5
TGTGCCAGTAGTACGGGACTACAAGAGACCCAGTACTTC
CASSTGLQETQYF